Listed below are T cell receptor beta chains from one sample, sequenced in a study of shared clonotypes between healthy human individuals. Only in-frame clones appear in the TCRdb table, and some are missing; sequencing was by immunoSEQ multiplex PCR. The sample holds just over 2,000,000 clones, roughly 95% seen once. Sequencing was done on a sample of naive CD4+ T cells sorted from blood. All receptors derive from a man between 18 and 29 years old in good health. Both conserved end residues are part of each CDR3. D genes are given only for firm matches. Size values are once, few and many counts, or a class for expanded clones, and some rows have none.

CDR3: CTSSPATTYSLKPEAFF
DNA: TGCACCAGCAGCCCCGCGACAACCTACTCCCTTAAACCTGAAGCTTTCTTT
D: NA
V: TRBV1
size: NA
J: TRBJ1-1

CDR3: CASSTGQGLEQYF
DNA: TGTGCCAGTAGTACCGGACAGGGCCTGGAGCAGTACTTC
D: TRBD1
V: TRBV19
size: NA
J: TRBJ2-7

CDR3: CASSLVGPGDSPLHF
DNA: TGTGCCAGCAGCTTAGTAGGGCCAGGGGATTCACCCCTCCACTTT
D: NA
V: TRBV7-9
size: many
J: TRBJ1-6

CDR3: CASSSRTSGASTDTQYF
DNA: TGCGCCAGCAGCTCCCGGACTAGCGGGGCTAGCACAGATACGCAGTATTTT
D: TRBD2
V: TRBV5-1
size: NA
J: TRBJ2-3

CDR3: CASSLPSSGELFF
DNA: TGTGCCAGCAGCCTTCCTTCGAGCGGGGAGCTGTTTTTT
D: NA
V: TRBV11-3
size: NA
J: TRBJ2-2

CDR3: CAYIPRGRAPGYGYTF
DNA: TGTGCCTACATACCCCGGGGAAGGGCACCCGGCTATGGCTACACCTTC
D: NA
V: TRBV30
size: NA
J: TRBJ1-2

CDR3: CASSLEQGSKTQYF
DNA: TGTGCCAGCAGCTTAGAACAAGGGAGTAAGACCCAGTACTTC
D: NA
V: TRBV7-6
size: NA
J: TRBJ2-5

CDR3: CASSGTVGAYEQYF
DNA: TGCGCCAGCAGTGGGACAGTCGGGGCCTACGAGCAGTACTTC
D: NA
V: TRBV10-1
size: NA
J: TRBJ2-7

CDR3: CASSLDRGEQYF
DNA: TGTGCCAGCAGTTTAGACAGGGGCGAGCAGTACTTC
D: TRBD1
V: TRBV5-8
size: NA
J: TRBJ2-7

CDR3: CASFRQGAKAFF
DNA: TGTGCCAGCTTCCGACAGGGGGCTAAGGCTTTCTTT
D: TRBD1
V: TRBV25-1
size: NA
J: TRBJ1-1

CDR3: CASSTFDRGSMGEQYF
DNA: TGTGCCAGCAGCACGTTCGACAGGGGAAGTATGGGGGAGCAGTACTTC
D: TRBD1
V: TRBV11-2
size: NA
J: TRBJ2-7

CDR3: CATSDRGLEVYF
DNA: TGTGCCACCTCCGACAGGGGGCTTGAAGTGTACTTC
D: TRBD1
V: TRBV6-6
size: NA
J: TRBJ2-7

CDR3: CASSLGGHSYEQYF
DNA: TGCGCCAGCAGCTTGGGGGGCCACTCCTACGAGCAGTACTTC
D: NA
V: TRBV5-1
size: NA
J: TRBJ2-7

CDR3: CAISEFPETQYF
DNA: TGTGCCATCAGTGAGTTTCCAGAGACCCAGTACTTC
D: NA
V: TRBV10-3
size: NA
J: TRBJ2-5

CDR3: CASSLFNRGFRGNQPQHF
DNA: TGTGCCAGTAGTCTTTTTAACAGGGGATTTCGGGGCAATCAGCCCCAGCATTTT
D: TRBD1
V: TRBV19
size: NA
J: TRBJ1-5

CDR3: CASSQDPGTVSGNTIYF
DNA: TGCGCCAGCAGCCAAGATCCGGGGACAGTCTCTGGAAACACCATATATTTT
D: TRBD1
V: TRBV4-1
size: NA
J: TRBJ1-3

CDR3: CASSRGYNSPLHF
DNA: TGTGCCAGCAGCCGGGGTTATAATTCACCCCTCCACTTT
D: NA
V: TRBV6-5
size: NA
J: TRBJ1-6

CDR3: CASSVVGDTDTQYF
DNA: TGTGCCAGCAGCGTGGTAGGGGACACAGATACGCAGTATTTT
D: NA
V: TRBV9
size: NA
J: TRBJ2-3

CDR3: CASSLARQGLTQNTIYF
DNA: TGCGCCAGCAGCTTGGCCCGACAGGGTCTTACCCAGAACACCATATATTTT
D: TRBD1
V: TRBV5-1
size: NA
J: TRBJ1-3

CDR3: CSVVKRASAAQETQYF
DNA: TGCAGCGTTGTAAAGAGGGCCTCCGCGGCCCAAGAGACCCAGTACTTC
D: NA
V: TRBV29-1
size: NA
J: TRBJ2-5

CDR3: CASSLFGGSSYEQYF
DNA: TGTGCCAGCAGCTTATTTGGCGGAAGCTCCTACGAGCAGTACTTC
D: NA
V: TRBV7-9
size: NA
J: TRBJ2-7

CDR3: CASSLALVAGFTDTQYF
DNA: TGTGCCAGCAGCTTAGCGTTGGTAGCGGGTTTCACAGATACGCAGTATTTT
D: TRBD2
V: TRBV7-8
size: NA
J: TRBJ2-3